This T cell receptor (beta chain) was retrieved from a study of cytomegalovirus exposure and HLA in healthy donors. As for the study in general: Of all 360 or so donors who were genotyped, 81% belonged to the Caucasian-associated ancestry cluster.

General study points: Some segments of the V type, notably TRBV6-2 and TRBV6-3, were excluded as indistinguishable. According to an earlier analysis, most TCR beta V segments yielded productive rearrangements about 90% or about 30% of the time.

Remarks on this clone: Its antigen is still unknown.

This CDR3 has 14 residues. Germline values: CDR1 GTSNPN, CDR2 SVGIG (reference sequence). V lost 1 base, J lost 7 bases, and 3 bases stayed unmatched. The primer mix had 60 Vbeta and 13 Jbeta primers. The method was immunoSEQ multiplex PCR; TCRdb's version includes in-frame clones alone and lacks a portion of them. This sample yields around 210,000 clones, of which 75% to 90% are seen a single time; 2.7% belongs to the top ten. This receptor was taken from a woman aged 40 to 50 in good health and CMV-seronegative. Sequencing input: PBMCs. V and J are TRBV30 and TRBJ1-4, with 10 bases matching TRBD1. The CDR3 spells CAWSAGQGIEKLFF. CDR3 DNA: TGTGCCTGGAGTGCGGGACAGGGGATTGAAAAACTGTTTTTT.